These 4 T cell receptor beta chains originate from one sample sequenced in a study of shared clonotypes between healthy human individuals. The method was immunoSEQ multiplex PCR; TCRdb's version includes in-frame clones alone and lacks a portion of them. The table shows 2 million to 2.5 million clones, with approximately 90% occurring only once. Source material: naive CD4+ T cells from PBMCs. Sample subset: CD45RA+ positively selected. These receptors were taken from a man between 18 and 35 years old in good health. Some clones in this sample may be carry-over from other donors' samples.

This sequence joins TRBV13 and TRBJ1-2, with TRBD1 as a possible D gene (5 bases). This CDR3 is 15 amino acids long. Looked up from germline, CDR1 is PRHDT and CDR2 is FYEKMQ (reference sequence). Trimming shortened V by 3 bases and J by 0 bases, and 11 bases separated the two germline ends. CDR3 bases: TGTGCCAGCAGCTTTCGTTCAGGGCCTAACTATGGCTACACCTTC. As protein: CASSFRSGPNYGYTF.

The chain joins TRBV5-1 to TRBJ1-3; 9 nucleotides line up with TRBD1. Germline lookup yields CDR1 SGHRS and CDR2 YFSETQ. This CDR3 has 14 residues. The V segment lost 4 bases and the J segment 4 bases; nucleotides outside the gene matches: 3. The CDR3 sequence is CASSEGTGGNTIYF. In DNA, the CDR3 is TGCGCCAGCAGCGAGGGGACAGGGGGAAACACCATATATTTT.

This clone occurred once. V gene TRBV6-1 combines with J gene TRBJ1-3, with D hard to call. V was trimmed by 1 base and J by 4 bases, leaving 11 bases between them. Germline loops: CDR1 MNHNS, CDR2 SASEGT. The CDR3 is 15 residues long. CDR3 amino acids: CASSEGGLGGNTIYF. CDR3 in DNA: TGTGCCAGCAGTGAAGGAGGGCTTGGGGGAAACACCATATATTTT.

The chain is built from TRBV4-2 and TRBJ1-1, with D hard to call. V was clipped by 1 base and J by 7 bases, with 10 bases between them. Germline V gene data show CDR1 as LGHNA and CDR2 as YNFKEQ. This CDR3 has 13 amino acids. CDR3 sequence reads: CASSQGQAHEAFF. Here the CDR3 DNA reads TGTGCCAGCAGCCAAGGACAAGCGCATGAAGCTTTCTTT.